This TCR beta chain was profiled in a study of T-cell reconstitution after alpha-beta-depleted transplantation in children (dated by TCRdb to about 2016). The study in broad terms: The study quantitatively tracked T-cell immune reconstitution after TCRalphabeta/CD19-depleted allogeneic hematopoietic cell transplantation in children using TCR repertoire profiling.

Library preparation was by PCR. Instrument on record: Illumina HiSeq 2500. TCR libraries were prepared with molecular barcoding, using unique molecular identifiers to normalize TCRbeta repertoire quantification. TCRdb reworked the public reads: Q25 trimming with fastp, MiXCR clone assembly, productive beta chains retained. Rows are combined by CDR3 protein, so each entry shows the most common genes and DNA. The sample has some 830,000 distinct CDR3 sequences on record, about 16% of them singletons. Together, the top ten hold around 4.5% of the sample. The CDR3 contains 18 residues, cysteine and phenylalanine counted. CDR3 DNA is the only sequence kept; it has 54 bases, read in frame from the first base. The V end gives up 4 bases and the J end 3 bases, leaving 15 bases in the junction not matched to a gene. Per the publication, the treatment or condition label means: allogeneic hematopoietic cell transplantation with graft depleted of TCRalphabeta T cells and CD19 B cells. The children who served as transplant recipients had been given grafts of TCRalphabeta/CD19-depleted allogeneic hematopoietic cells.

Beyond this particular receptor, the publication reports: In some patients, the high TCRbeta diversity seen at day 60 was put down to recipient T cells and intrathymic progenitors that had survived conditioning. Over the following months the frequencies of hyperexpanded clones went down, and after one year T-cell counts and TCRbeta diversity were mostly credited to newly produced T cells. The apparently early recovery of alphabetaT-cell counts about two months after transplant reportedly depended on only several hundred rapidly expanded clones that came from non-depleted graft cells.

This clonotype was picked up a small number of times. The antigen it binds to is not known. No base quality information exists; no much larger clone differs at one position. The chain couples TRBV12-3 or TRBV12-4 to TRBJ1-1; TRBD1 lines up with 9 middle nucleotides. This sequence originates from a male patient younger than 18 who had a stem cell transplant for acute lymphoblastic leukemia, so the T cells may come from the graft donor. Sequences were derived from PBMCs, mostly from graft donor cells, sampled 360 days after TCRalphabeta/CD19-depleted stem cell transplant. CDR3 protein: CASSYHRGQGFVDTEAFF. The bases read TGTGCCAGCAGTTACCACAGGGGGCAGGGGTTCGTAGACACTGAAGCTTTCTTT.